This T cell receptor (beta chain) was found in a study of a mutant IDH1 vaccine in newly diagnosed glioma. Across the whole study: Across weeks 1, 3, 5, 7, 11, 15, 19 and 23, patients received a vaccination each time, eight in all. Vaccination started 4-6 weeks after radiotherapy alone, or with temozolomide cycles. Overall study findings and caveats: Top-clonotype changes in peripheral T cells seemed unrelated to pseudoprogression.

Germline V gives CDR1 LGHNA, CDR2 YSLEER. The V end was cut by 3 bases, the J end by 0 bases, with 11 bases between. The CDR3 has 15 residues. Of note for this clone: Its target is unknown.

This table comes from immunoSEQ multiplex PCR, and its TCRdb copy is limited to in-frame clones, with some not included. The repertoire holds 50,000 to 85,000 clones, with 84% as singletons. Indicated time point: week 23, last vaccination. Doses of 300 ug of mutant IDH1 20-mer peptide were given with topical imiquimod. The sequence derives from a man younger than 30 with glioma. The chain is built from TRBV4-3 and TRBJ1-1, with TRBD1 as a possible D gene (5 bases). The sample consisted of PBMCs, taken from a glioma patient whose treatment included an IDH1 peptide vaccine. The CDR3 is CASSQQTGMNTEAFF. For the CDR3, the DNA is TGCGCCAGCAGCCAGCAAACAGGAATGAACACTGAAGCTTTCTTT.